Described below is a single TCR beta chain sequence and its context. Its antigen is still unknown. The sample holds no much larger clone one base away, and base qualities are not on file. This sample is part of a study of beta chain features in type 1 diabetes (dated by TCRdb to the late 2010s). About the investigation overall: No differences in mean age, gender distribution, total cell number or subset yield were found between patients and healthy donors. Regulatory and stem cell-like memory subsets were obtained from only 8 patients and roughly eight healthy donors, while naive and central memory subsets were obtained from all 28 donors. A total of around 110,000,000 sorted cells were examined across all samples, and a strong correlation was observed between cell number per subset and RNA yield. In the study, recently diagnosed type 1 diabetes patients and matched healthy donors were compared on the TCRB repertoires of their sorted circulating CD4+ T cell subsets. The research as a whole found: Fewer insertions and more nucleotide deletions at VDJ recombination sites were observed in patients with type 1 diabetes, implying thymic rearrangement abnormalities. Naive, central memory and regulatory TCRB repertoires appeared to be more similar among patients than among healthy donors. PCR may preferentially amplify shorter templates, but because patient and control samples were amplified and corrected together, any resulting skew would affect both groups equally. Type 1 diabetes patients showed a moderate but significant shortening of TCRB CDR3 length in all four CD4+ subsets. Sequencing cDNA rather than genomic DNA could over-represent highly expressing activated cells, although activation and CD3 levels did not differ between groups. HLA sub-analyses involved small numbers of individuals, so any influence of HLA type on TCRB rearrangement remained unresolved.

For CDR1 and CDR2, the germline V gene lists KGHSH and LQKENI. V lost 2 bases and J lost 5 bases; the stretch between them is 13 bases long. The CDR3 contains 14 residues, cysteine and phenylalanine counted. Just CDR3 DNA is preserved here, 42 bases in frame from base 1. The entire amount of isolated RNA was reverse transcribed using the High Capacity cDNA Reverse Transcription Kit, so the sequenced TCRB transcripts were expressed ones. Deep immunoSEQ sequencing was applied to naive, central memory and regulatory T cell samples, giving an average of about 3.57 million total reads per sample. After sorted cells were lysed in RLT buffer, RNA was extracted with DNase-treated RNeasy Micro or Mini kits, with the choice depending on cell number. Each cell subset was processed on its own to prevent cross-contamination, while patient and healthy donor samples were processed together. Using the immunoSEQ multiplex PCR, TCRB sequences were amplified from cDNA into 87-bp fragments spanning the CDR3 region. The amplicons were sequenced using the Illumina HiSeq platform. The published analysis was carried out like this. Synthetic template baselines were used to correct PCR bias computationally, reads within Hamming distance 2 were collapsed, and singletons that could not be merged were discarded. Reads were aligned against IMGT so that V, D and J genes, CDR3 length and insertions or deletions at six rearrangement sites could be assigned. Within each subset, clonotype counts were normalized to sorted cell number, after which true diversity and Gini coefficients were computed with the tcR R package. Repertoire sharing was quantified using the overlap coefficient calculated on TCRB nucleotide sequences. As a proxy for the pre-selection repertoire, out-of-frame TCRB sequences from naive cells were analyzed. TCRdb took this table from immuneACCESS and kept in-frame rearrangements with V and J called. Such tables lack part of the clones; where checked against another copy, unresolved V genes explain under half of the gap, and the rest is unexplained. Clone size and V and J calls were adopted from that table, with D and trimming inferred from the DNA. In this sample the table shows approximately 730,000 clones, roughly an eighth of which occur a single time. 0.022% of the sample is in the top ten clones.

Each donor gave one peripheral blood draw, roughly 110 mL on average, collected into heparinised tubes. A BD FACSAria II and a panel including CD45RO, CCR7, CD25, CD127, CD95 and CD27 were used to sort naive, central memory, regulatory and stem cell-like memory CD4+ T cells. A purity above 95% was achieved for all sorted populations. Right away, PBMCs were isolated by Lymphoprep density gradient centrifugation and were stained directly, with no culture step. So that batch effects would be minimized, each experiment stained and sorted samples in pairs, pairing one healthy donor with one patient. The chain was built from TRBV18 and TRBJ2-7; the D gene is possibly TRBD2, with 7 bases matching. The receptor was derived from a young man with type 1 diabetes. The sequenced sample was naive CD4+ T cells from blood. The sample's cell subset or site label, decoded: true naive CD4+ T cells. The bases read TGTGCCAGCTCACCAGCTCGGGGGGCGGACGAGCAGTACTTC. Translation gives CASSPARGADEQYF. The CDR3, completed at both ends by the reference TRBV18 and TRBJ2-7 genes, gives the full variable domain NAGVMQNPRHLVRRRGQEARLRCSPMKGHSHVYWYRQLPEEGLKFMVYLQKENIIDESGMPKERFSAEFPKEGPSILRIQQVVRGDSAAYFCASSPARGADEQYFGPGTRLTVT.